These 4 T cell receptor beta chains were all obtained from the same sample, sequenced in a study of shared clonotypes between healthy human individuals. Measured with immunoSEQ multiplex PCR; TCRdb has only the in-frame clones, and not every one. The sample has over 1.4 million clones, over 95% seen once; the top ten hold over 1%. The sample consisted of naive CD4+ T cells sorted from blood. Noted subset: CD45RA+ positively selected. Receptors were obtained from a young man in good health.

The chain carries TRBV29-1 and TRBJ2-7; 9 bases are shared with TRBD2. The CDR3 is 14 residues long. V shed 5 bases, J shed 0 bases, and the junction held 5 bases outside the gene matches. From germline, CDR1 is SQVTM and CDR2 ANQGSEA. The CDR3 is CSVQGSGSSYEQYF. For the CDR3, the DNA is TGCAGCGTTCAAGGTAGCGGGAGCTCCTACGAGCAGTACTTC.

The chain is built from TRBV11-2 and TRBJ2-7, with a weak D call TRBD2 (5 bases). The V gene's germline CDR1 is SGHAT and CDR2 FQNNGV. The CDR3 sequence is 14 residues long. The germline V and J ends were trimmed by 3 bases and 4 bases, with 13 bases remaining between them. The CDR3 DNA is TGTGCCAGCAGCTTTCGGCTAGCAGAATACGAGCAGTACTTC. The encoded protein is CASSFRLAEYEQYF.

This chain joins TRBV11-1 and TRBJ2-5, with 9 positions matching TRBD1. V lost 5 bases and J lost 3; bases outside the gene matches: 13. Germline CDR1 is SGHAT and CDR2 is FQDESV (reference sequence). The CDR3 is 17 residues long. The CDR3 reads CASSNTAVGTGKETQYF. In DNA form, the CDR3 reads TGTGCCAGCAGCAACACCGCCGTCGGGACAGGGAAAGAGACCCAGTACTTC.

This clone was counted once. V usage is TRBV7-9 and J usage is TRBJ2-1; TRBD2 agrees at 12 bases. J was trimmed by 3 bases and V by 0 bases; bases with no gene match: 9. Germline V gene data show CDR1 as SEHNR and CDR2 as FQNEAQ (reference sequence). The CDR3 covers 19 residues. CDR3 nucleotides: TGTGCCAGCAGCTTAGCTTCCCTAGCGGGAGGGGACCACTACAATGAGCAGTTCTTC. This sequence encodes CASSLASLAGGDHYNEQFF.